The 9 T cell receptor beta chains below all came from one sample that was sequenced in a study of T cell repertoires in cytomegalovirus infection. TCRdb passed the reads through MiXCR, listing each CDR3 protein once. This table has 290,000 or so distinct CDR3 sequences, approximately 10% appearing once. Sequences were obtained from PBMCs. All receptors come from a human donor in good health (CMV status not recorded). Some clones in this sample may be carry-over from other donors' samples.

This clonotype was observed a handful of times. The chain combines TRBV20-1 with TRBJ2-5; D may match TRBD1 or TRBD2 (5 bases each). Per the germline V gene, CDR1 is DFQATT and CDR2 is SNEGSKA (reference sequence). Trimming shortened V by 0 bases and J by 4 bases, and 12 bases separated the two germline ends. This CDR3 contains 14 residues. CDR3 region: CSARDQVRGETQYF. CDR3 coding DNA: TGCAGTGCTAGAGATCAAGTGAGGGGAGAGACCCAGTACTTC.

This clonotype has at least ten counts. CDR3 residues: CASSYSRGSYEQYV. The CDR3 nucleotides read TGTGCCAGCAGTTACTCGAGGGGCTCCTACGAGCAGTACGTC. This rearrangement joins TRBV6-2 or TRBV6-3 to TRBJ2-7; tentatively, D is TRBD1 or TRBD2 (5 bases each). The CDR3 contains 14 residues. The ends were cut back, 0 bases at V and 0 bases at J, with 6 bases in the middle. Germline CDR1 MNHEY, CDR2 SVGEGT.

This clonotype was seen at least ten times. The rearrangement uses TRBV19 and TRBJ2-1; 9 nucleotides align to TRBD1. CDR3 length: 17 amino acids. V gave up 9 bases and J gave up 2 bases; unmatched junction bases: 14. CDR1 and CDR2 from the germline V gene are LNHDA and SQIVND (reference sequence). CDR3: CARGNNRDRDPYNEQFF. The DNA of the CDR3 is TGTGCCAGGGGGAACAACCGGGACAGGGACCCCTACAATGAGCAGTTCTTC.

This sequence joins TRBV14 and TRBJ2-2; 7 bases fit TRBD2. CDR1 and CDR2 from the germline V gene are SGHDN and FVKESK. The CDR3 runs 16 residues. The ends lost 2 bases at V and 1 base at J; junction bases unmatched: 4. CDR3 sequence reads: CASSQLAVLNTGELFF. CDR3 coding DNA: TGTGCCAGCAGCCAACTAGCGGTGCTGAACACCGGGGAGCTGTTTTTT. The full variable domain, its missing parts supplied by reference TRBV14 and TRBJ2-2, is EAGVTQFPSHSVIEKGQTVTLRCDPISGHDNLYWYRRVMGKEIKFLLHFVKESKQDESGMPNNRFLAERTGGTYSTLKVQPAELEDSGVYFCASSQLAVLNTGELFFGEGSRLTVL.

This clonotype has a count of ten or more. This rearrangement joins TRBV2 to TRBJ1-5; D possibly corresponds to TRBD1 (6 bases). The CDR3 totals 15 residues. Trimming removed 6 bases at V and 0 bases at J, with 12 bases between. The germline gives CDR1 SNHLY, CDR2 FYNNEI. CDR3 nucleotide sequence: TGTGCCAGCAGCCAGGACAGTAATAGCAATCAGCCCCAGCATTTT. Translating gives CASSQDSNSNQPQHF.

This clonotype was picked up many times. The CDR3 protein is CASSYNRDSYNSPLHF. DNA of the CDR3: TGTGCCAGCAGTTACAACAGGGACTCCTATAATTCACCCCTCCACTTT. This chain connects TRBV6-5 to TRBJ1-6; D is possibly TRBD1 (6 bases). V lost 2 bases, J lost 0 bases, and 8 bases lay in between. CDR3 size: 16 residues. Germline CDR1 and CDR2: MNHEY and SVGAGI.

In its sample, this clonotype was seen many times. The gene calls are TRBV28 and TRBJ1-1; 9 bases map to TRBD1. The CDR3 contains 15 residues. The V gene's germline CDR1 is MDHEN and CDR2 SYDVKM. J gave up 1 base and V 4 bases, and 4 bases lay outside the gene matches. CDR3 region: CASSWYRGRNTEAFF. DNA of the CDR3: TGTGCCAGCAGTTGGTACAGGGGGCGGAACACTGAAGCTTTCTTT.

This clonotype showed up just a few times. The V call is TRBV20-1, the J call TRBJ2-1, with TRBD2 matching over 14 bases. V lost 1 base and J lost 4; bases outside the gene matches: 3. Germline lookup yields CDR1 DFQATT and CDR2 SNEGSKA (reference sequence). This CDR3 is built from 16 residues. The chain's CDR3 is CSARVGLAGGYNEQFF. CDR3 nucleotides: TGCAGTGCTAGAGTCGGACTAGCGGGGGGATACAATGAGCAGTTCTTC.

V and J are TRBV20-1 and TRBJ2-5; D is uncertain. The CDR3 has 13 residues. CDR1 DFQATT and CDR2 SNEGSKA come from the germline V gene (reference sequence). V was cut by 3 bases and J by 1 base, with 9 bases left in between. Here the CDR3 DNA reads TGCAGTGCTAGGGACGGTACCCAAGAGACCCAGTACTTC. The encoded protein is CSARDGTQETQYF.